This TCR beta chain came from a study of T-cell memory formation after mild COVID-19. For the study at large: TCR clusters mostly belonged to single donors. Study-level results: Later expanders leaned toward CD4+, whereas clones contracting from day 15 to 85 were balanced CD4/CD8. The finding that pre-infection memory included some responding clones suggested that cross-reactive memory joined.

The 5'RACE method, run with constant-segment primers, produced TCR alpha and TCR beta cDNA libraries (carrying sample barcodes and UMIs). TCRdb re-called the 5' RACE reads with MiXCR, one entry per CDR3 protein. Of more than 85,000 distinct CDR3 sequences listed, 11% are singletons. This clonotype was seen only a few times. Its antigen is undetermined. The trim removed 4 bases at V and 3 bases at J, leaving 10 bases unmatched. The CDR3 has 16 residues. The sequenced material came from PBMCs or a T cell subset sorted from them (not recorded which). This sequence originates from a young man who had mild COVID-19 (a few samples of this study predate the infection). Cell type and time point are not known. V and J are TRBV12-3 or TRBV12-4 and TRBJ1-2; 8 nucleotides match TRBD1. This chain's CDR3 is CASSWGQAQGDYGYTF. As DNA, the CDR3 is TGTGCCAGCAGTTGGGGACAGGCTCAAGGGGACTATGGCTACACCTTC.